These 29 T cell receptor beta chains share one sample of origin, sequenced in a study of shared clonotypes between healthy human individuals. TCRdb's copy holds only in-frame clones and misses some; the assay was immunoSEQ multiplex PCR. The data show some 2,400,000 clones, around 95% seen once. Sequences were obtained from naive CD4+ T cells sorted from blood. Subset given: CD45RA+ positively selected. These receptor sequences come from a man aged 18 to 35 in good health.

The CDR3 spells CAIGLGTTNTGELFF. In DNA, the CDR3 is TGTGCCATCGGATTAGGGACAACGAACACCGGGGAGCTGTTTTTT. The chain uses TRBV10-3 and TRBJ2-2; D is perhaps TRBD1 (6 bases). CDR1 is ENHRY, CDR2 SYGVKD, per germline. The CDR3 runs to 15 residues. Trimming took 8 bases from V and 0 from J, leaving 13 bases between them.

Here the CDR3 DNA reads TGTGCCAGCAGTTACGGACTAGCGGAGGTAGAGACCCAGTACTTC. Protein: CASSYGLAEVETQYF. The chain joins TRBV6-5 to TRBJ2-5, with 10 bases that match TRBD2. The ends lost 2 bases at V and 4 bases at J; junction bases unmatched: 4. The CDR3 is made up of 15 amino acids. Germline V CDR1 and CDR2: MNHEY, SVGAGI.

The chain uses TRBV30 and TRBJ1-1, with D unclear. The CDR3 has 13 amino acids. V lost 4 bases and J lost 0, with 9 bases in between. Germline lookup yields CDR1 GTSNPN and CDR2 SVGIG (reference sequence). CDR3 residues: CAWTPRMNTEAFF. The CDR3 DNA reads TGTGCCTGGACCCCACGTATGAACACTGAAGCTTTCTTT.

The chain has TRBV5-1 and TRBJ2-3; 8 bases fit TRBD2. The junction had 3 bases not matched to a gene; V was cut back by 4 bases and J by 2 bases. The CDR3 extends over 14 amino acids. CDR1 is SGHRS and CDR2 is YFSETQ in the germline V gene. CDR3 bases: TGCGCCAGCAGCCTACTAGCGGTCACAGATACGCAGTATTTT. Encoded protein: CASSLLAVTDTQYF.

V usage is TRBV9 and J usage is TRBJ2-3, with 9 bases identical to TRBD2. The germline CDR1 and CDR2 sequences are SGDLS and YYNGEE. The CDR3 sequence is 16 residues long. V shed 2 bases and J 2 bases; nucleotides not matched to a gene: 6. As DNA, the CDR3 is TGTGCCAGCAGCGTCGCTAGCGGGATCCTCACAGATACGCAGTATTTT. Its translation: CASSVASGILTDTQYF. The full variable domain, completed using reference TRBV9 and TRBJ2-3, is DSGVTQTPKHLITATGQRVTLRCSPRSGDLSVYWYQQSLDQGLQFLIQYYNGEERAKGNILERFSAQQFPDLHSELNLSSLELGDSALYFCASSVASGILTDTQYFGPGTRLTVL.

This clone came up once. Within the sample, other DNA sequences also encode this same CDR3. The chain carries TRBV5-1 and TRBJ2-7; 9 bases match TRBD2. The CDR3 is 15 amino acids. The germline gives CDR1 SGHRS, CDR2 YFSETQ. Trimming at V came to 0 bases and at J to 2 bases, leaving 3 bases not matched to a gene. In DNA, the CDR3 is TGCGCCAGCAGCTTGGGCCTAGCGGGGCCCTACGAGCAGTACTTC. This codes for CASSLGLAGPYEQYF.

Turning to this clone: The sample has other DNA sequences that encode this CDR3 too. V is TRBV18 and J is TRBJ2-7, with D possibly matching TRBD1 (5 bases). The CDR3 extends over 14 amino acids. V lost 3 bases to trimming and J lost 1 base, with 10 bases between them. CDR1 and CDR2 (germline): KGHSH, LQKENI. CDR3 sequence reads: CASSPSQGSYEQYF. CDR3 sequence (DNA): TGTGCCAGCTCACCGTCTCAGGGATCCTACGAGCAGTACTTC.

Turning to this clone: Other DNA sequences in the same sample also yield this CDR3. The rearrangement links TRBV28 to TRBJ1-5, with D maybe TRBD1 (5 bases). CDR3 size: 15 residues. The germline V gene encodes CDR1 MDHEN and CDR2 SYDVKM. Trimming shortened V by 8 bases and J by 0 bases, and 14 bases separated the two germline ends. The CDR3 DNA follows: TGTGCCAGCTCCCTGGGGGGTAATAGCAATCAGCCCCAGCATTTT. Translation: CASSLGGNSNQPQHF. Combining the CDR3 with reference TRBV28 and TRBJ1-5 gives the whole variable domain DVKVTQSSRYLVKRTGEKVFLECVQDMDHENMFWYRQDPGLGLRLIYFSYDVKMKEKGDIPEGYSVSREKKERFSLILESASTNQTSMYLCASSLGGNSNQPQHFGDGTRLSIL.

Comment on this clone: Other nucleotide sequences from this sample produce the same CDR3. The V and J genes are TRBV6-5 and TRBJ2-7, with a weak D call TRBD1 (6 bases). CDR1 is MNHEY, CDR2 SVGAGI, per germline. The CDR3 has 14 residues. V was cut by 0 bases and J by 2 bases, with 8 bases left in between. CDR3 residues: CASSYSRGTYEQYF. The CDR3 region has the DNA TGTGCCAGCAGTTACTCAAGGGGGACCTACGAGCAGTACTTC.

This chain links TRBV27 with TRBJ1-3; D uncertain. CDR1 is MNHEY, CDR2 SMNVEV, per germline (reference sequence). V gave up 8 bases and J gave up 0 bases, with 11 bases separating them. The length of the CDR3 is 14 residues. DNA of the CDR3: TGTGCCAGCGGACCTACTAGCTCTGGAAACACCATATATTTT. This encodes CASGPTSSGNTIYF.

The gene calls are TRBV7-2 and TRBJ2-7; D is undetermined. The germline gives CDR1 SGHTA, CDR2 FQGNSA. This CDR3 is built from 11 residues. V was clipped by 4 bases and J by 6 bases, with 7 bases between them. CDR3 region: CASSSHGEQYF. The CDR3 DNA reads TGTGCCAGCAGCTCGCACGGCGAGCAGTACTTC.

The gene calls are TRBV6-1 and TRBJ1-5; no firm D call. This CDR3 comprises 15 residues. Germline V gene lookup returns CDR1 MNHNS and CDR2 SASEGT. V lost 7 bases and J 2 bases, leaving 15 bases between the germline ends. The CDR3 coding sequence is TGTGCCAGCACCATTGAGTGGGCGGGCAATCAGCCCCAGCATTTT. Protein: CASTIEWAGNQPQHF.

This clone has a single count. The V and J genes are TRBV2 and TRBJ1-6; D is uncertain. From germline, CDR1 is SNHLY and CDR2 FYNNEI. Trimming took 8 bases from V and 6 from J, leaving 17 bases between them. The CDR3 runs 15 residues. This CDR3 is CASLGRSGSNSPLHF. Written as DNA, the CDR3 is TGTGCCAGCTTGGGCAGGTCCGGGAGTAATTCACCCCTCCACTTT.

This chain joins TRBV27 and TRBJ1-1, with a weak D call TRBD1 (6 bases). This CDR3 is built from 16 residues. CDR1 and CDR2 from the germline V gene are MNHEY and SMNVEV (reference sequence). Trimming removed 6 bases at V and 6 bases at J, with 23 bases between. CDR3: CASSKTGATRLAEAFF. The CDR3 DNA reads TGTGCCAGCAGCAAAACGGGGGCGACTAGGTTGGCTGAAGCTTTCTTT.

The sample holds one count of this clone. This chain connects TRBV14 to TRBJ1-6; 8 nucleotides match TRBD1. J was trimmed by 7 bases and V by 4 bases; bases with no gene match: 3. Germline V gene lookup returns CDR1 SGHDN and CDR2 FVKESK. The CDR3 length is 14 residues. The CDR3 spells CASSPTGENSPLHF. Written as DNA, the CDR3 is TGTGCCAGCAGCCCGACAGGGGAAAATTCACCCCTCCACTTT.

This chain joins TRBV10-3 and TRBJ1-2, with D uncertain. V gave up 6 bases and J gave up 7 bases, with 9 bases separating them. Germline values: CDR1 ENHRY, CDR2 SYGVKD. This CDR3 comprises 11 residues. This CDR3 is CAIRETVGYTF. The DNA of the CDR3 is TGTGCCATCAGAGAAACGGTTGGCTACACCTTC.

The CDR3: CASSPEAGSGNTIYF. The CDR3 region has the DNA TGCGCCAGCAGCCCTGAGGCAGGCTCTGGAAACACCATATATTTT. The genes are TRBV5-1 and TRBJ1-3; D is undetermined. The CDR3 totals 15 residues. Deletions cut 4 bases from V and 0 bases from J, with 11 bases between. Per germline, CDR1 SGHRS and CDR2 YFSETQ.

Details on this clone: Sequence at one end of the junction differs from germline and may be a read error. The chain has TRBV2 and TRBJ1-1, with no clear D. Per germline, CDR1 SNHLY and CDR2 FYNNEI. There are 11 residues in the CDR3. CDR3 nucleotides: TGTGCCAGCAGTGAAGCGGTCGAGGGCCCCTTT. Encoded protein: CASSEAVEGPF.

The chain joins TRBV15 to TRBJ2-7; possibly TRBD1 for D (6 bases). Trimming removed 1 base from V and 7 bases from J, with 14 bases in between. Germline loops: CDR1 LNHNV, CDR2 YYDKDF (reference sequence). The CDR3 contains 14 residues. The CDR3 loop is CATSRAETQGEQYF. As DNA, the CDR3 is TGTGCCACCAGCAGAGCGGAGACCCAGGGGGAGCAGTACTTC.

This clone was detected a few times. The chain combines TRBV6-6 with TRBJ2-7; maybe TRBD2 (6 bases). There are 14 residues in the CDR3. The germline V gene encodes CDR1 MNHNY and CDR2 SVGAGI (reference sequence). V shed 6 bases and J shed 4 bases, with 16 bases lying between them. In nucleotides, the CDR3 is TGTGCCAGCAGGCCCGGGACTGATTTTTACGAGCAGTACTTC. Translating gives CASRPGTDFYEQYF.

The rearrangement links TRBV2 to TRBJ2-3; D is possibly TRBD2 (6 bases). In germline, CDR1 is SNHLY, CDR2 FYNNEI. The V end was cut by 1 base, the J end by 2 bases, with 13 bases between. The CDR3 length is 16 residues. The CDR3 DNA is TGTGCCAGCAGTGAAGTGGGGGGTTTGATCACAGATACGCAGTATTTT. Residues: CASSEVGGLITDTQYF.

Concerning this clone itself: This CDR3 is also generated by other DNA sequences in the sample. This chain connects TRBV9 to TRBJ2-3; 9 bases line up with TRBD2. The CDR3 consists of 13 residues. After removal of 1 base from V and 6 bases from J, the junction contained 0 bases not matched to a gene. From germline, CDR1 is SGDLS and CDR2 YYNGEE. The CDR3 is CASSVTSGDTQYF. CDR3 DNA: TGTGCCAGCAGCGTAACTAGCGGGGATACGCAGTATTTT.

This chain joins TRBV11-2 and TRBJ2-3, with D unresolved. This CDR3 comprises 14 residues. The V gene lost 0 bases and the J gene lost 4 bases, with 8 bases spanning the gap. The germline V gene has CDR1 SGHAT and CDR2 FQNNGV. The chain's CDR3 is CASSLEEAADTQYF. CDR3 DNA sequence: TGTGCCAGCAGCTTAGAAGAGGCCGCAGATACGCAGTATTTT. The complete variable domain, with remaining parts taken from reference TRBV11-2 and TRBJ2-3, reads EAGVAQSPRYKIIEKRQSVAFWCNPISGHATLYWYQQILGQGPKLLIQFQNNGVVDDSQLPKDRFSAERLKGVDSTLKIQPAKLEDSAVYLCASSLEEAADTQYFGPGTRLTVL.

This chain links TRBV27 with TRBJ1-2; D is uncertain. Germline V lookup: CDR1 MNHEY, CDR2 SMNVEV (reference sequence). This CDR3 region has 15 residues. Trimming left V 2 bases short and J 1 base short, with 11 bases between. This chain's CDR3 is CASSLRYGLNYGYTF. Written as DNA, the CDR3 is TGTGCCAGCAGTTTAAGATACGGACTTAACTATGGCTACACCTTC.

For this clone: This same CDR3 is encoded by further DNA sequences in the sample. The chain has TRBV19 and TRBJ1-1; D gene unclear. The germline V gene encodes CDR1 LNHDA and CDR2 SQIVND (reference sequence). The CDR3 extends over 13 amino acids. Between the trimmed V and J ends, which lost 1 base and 2 bases, there was a span of 5 bases. The CDR3 spells CASSIVLNTEAFF. For the CDR3, the DNA is TGTGCCAGTAGTATAGTATTAAACACTGAAGCTTTCTTT.

V is TRBV7-2 and J is TRBJ1-5; D is ambiguous. Deletions cut 5 bases from V and 6 bases from J, with 11 bases between. Germline CDR1 reads SGHTA; CDR2 reads FQGNSA. The CDR3 extends over 13 amino acids. The CDR3 sequence is CASSPSSAQPQHF. In DNA form, the CDR3 reads TGTGCCAGCAGCCCAAGTTCTGCTCAGCCCCAGCATTTT. The full variable domain, with the rest looked up from reference TRBV7-2 and TRBJ1-5, is GAGVSQSPSNKVTEKGKDVELRCDPISGHTALYWYRQSLGQGLEFLIYFQGNSAPDKSGLPSDRFSAERTGGSVSTLTIQRTQQEDSAVYLCASSPSSAQPQHFGDGTRLSIL.

This sequence joins TRBV25-1 and TRBJ1-2; 7 bases are a match to TRBD1. The V and J ends lost 2 bases and 4 bases, in that order; junction bases with no gene match: 1. The CDR3 spans 13 residues. Per germline, CDR1 MGHDK and CDR2 SYGVNS. The CDR3 here is CASSETGAYGYTF. The DNA for the CDR3 is TGTGCCAGCAGTGAAACAGGGGCCTATGGCTACACCTTC.

This clone appeared once. The chain has TRBV11-2 and TRBJ2-5, with 8 bases fitting TRBD2. With 2 bases clipped from V and 3 bases from J, the junction kept 8 bases outside the gene matches. Germline assignment: CDR1 SGHAT and CDR2 FQNNGV. The CDR3 sequence is 16 residues long. CDR3 sequence: CASSLSSGLGEETQYF. CDR3 coding DNA: TGTGCCAGCAGCTTATCATCGGGACTAGGGGAAGAGACCCAGTACTTC.

The chain recombines TRBV19 with TRBJ1-2; 9 positions agree with TRBD1. The V segment lost 3 bases and the J segment 6 bases; nucleotides outside the gene matches: 5. Germline V gene lookup returns CDR1 LNHDA and CDR2 SQIVND (reference sequence). This CDR3 spans 14 amino acids. CDR3 in DNA: TGTGCCAGTAGTATCCCCAGGACAGGGGATGGCTACACCTTC. Its protein is CASSIPRTGDGYTF.